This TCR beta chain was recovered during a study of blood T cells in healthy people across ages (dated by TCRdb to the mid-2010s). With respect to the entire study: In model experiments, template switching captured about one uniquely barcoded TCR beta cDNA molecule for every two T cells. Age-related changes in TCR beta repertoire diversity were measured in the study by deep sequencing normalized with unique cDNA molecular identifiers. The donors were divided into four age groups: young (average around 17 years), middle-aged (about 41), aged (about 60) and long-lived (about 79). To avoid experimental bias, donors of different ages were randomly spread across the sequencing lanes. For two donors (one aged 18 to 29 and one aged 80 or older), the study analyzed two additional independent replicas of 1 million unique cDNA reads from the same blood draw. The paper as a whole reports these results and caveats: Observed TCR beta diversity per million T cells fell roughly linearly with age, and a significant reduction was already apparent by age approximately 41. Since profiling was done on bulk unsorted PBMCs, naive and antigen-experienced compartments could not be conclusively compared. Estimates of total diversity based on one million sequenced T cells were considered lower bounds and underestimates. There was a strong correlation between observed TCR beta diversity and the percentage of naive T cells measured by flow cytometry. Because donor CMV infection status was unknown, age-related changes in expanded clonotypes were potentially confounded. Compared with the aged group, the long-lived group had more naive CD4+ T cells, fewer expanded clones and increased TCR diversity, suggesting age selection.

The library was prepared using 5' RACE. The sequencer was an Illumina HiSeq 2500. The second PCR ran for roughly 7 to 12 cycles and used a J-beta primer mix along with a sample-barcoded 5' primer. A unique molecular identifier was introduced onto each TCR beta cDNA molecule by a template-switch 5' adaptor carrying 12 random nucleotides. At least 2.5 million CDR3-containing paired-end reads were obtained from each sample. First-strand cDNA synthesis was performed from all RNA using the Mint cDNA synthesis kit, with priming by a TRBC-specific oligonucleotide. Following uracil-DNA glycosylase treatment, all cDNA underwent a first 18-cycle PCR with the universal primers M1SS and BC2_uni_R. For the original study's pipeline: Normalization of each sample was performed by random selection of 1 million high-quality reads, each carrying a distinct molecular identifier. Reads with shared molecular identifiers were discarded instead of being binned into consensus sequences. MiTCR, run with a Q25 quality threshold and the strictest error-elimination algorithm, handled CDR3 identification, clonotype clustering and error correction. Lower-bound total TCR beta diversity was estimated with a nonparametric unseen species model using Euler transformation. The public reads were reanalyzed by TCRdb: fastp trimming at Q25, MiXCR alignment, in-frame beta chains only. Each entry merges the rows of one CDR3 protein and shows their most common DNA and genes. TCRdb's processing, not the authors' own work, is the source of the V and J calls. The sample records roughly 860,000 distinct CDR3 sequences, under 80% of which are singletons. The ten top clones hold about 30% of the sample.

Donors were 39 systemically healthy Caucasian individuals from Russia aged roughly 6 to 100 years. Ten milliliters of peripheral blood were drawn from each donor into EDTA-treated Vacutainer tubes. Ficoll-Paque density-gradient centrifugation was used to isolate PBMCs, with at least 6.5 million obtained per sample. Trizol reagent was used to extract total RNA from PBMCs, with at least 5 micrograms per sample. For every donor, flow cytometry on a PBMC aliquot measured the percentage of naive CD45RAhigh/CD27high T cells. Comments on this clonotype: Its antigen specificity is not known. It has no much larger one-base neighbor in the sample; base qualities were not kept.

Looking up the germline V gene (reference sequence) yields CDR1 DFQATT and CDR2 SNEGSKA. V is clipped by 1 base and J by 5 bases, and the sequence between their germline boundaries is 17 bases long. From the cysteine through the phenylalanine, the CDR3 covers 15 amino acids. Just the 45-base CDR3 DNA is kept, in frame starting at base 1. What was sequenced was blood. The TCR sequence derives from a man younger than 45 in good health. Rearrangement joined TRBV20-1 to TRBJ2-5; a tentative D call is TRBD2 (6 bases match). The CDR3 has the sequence CSARGVAVGYETQYF. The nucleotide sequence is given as TGCAGTGCTAGAGGGGTAGCGGTGGGGTACGAGACCCAGTACTTC.